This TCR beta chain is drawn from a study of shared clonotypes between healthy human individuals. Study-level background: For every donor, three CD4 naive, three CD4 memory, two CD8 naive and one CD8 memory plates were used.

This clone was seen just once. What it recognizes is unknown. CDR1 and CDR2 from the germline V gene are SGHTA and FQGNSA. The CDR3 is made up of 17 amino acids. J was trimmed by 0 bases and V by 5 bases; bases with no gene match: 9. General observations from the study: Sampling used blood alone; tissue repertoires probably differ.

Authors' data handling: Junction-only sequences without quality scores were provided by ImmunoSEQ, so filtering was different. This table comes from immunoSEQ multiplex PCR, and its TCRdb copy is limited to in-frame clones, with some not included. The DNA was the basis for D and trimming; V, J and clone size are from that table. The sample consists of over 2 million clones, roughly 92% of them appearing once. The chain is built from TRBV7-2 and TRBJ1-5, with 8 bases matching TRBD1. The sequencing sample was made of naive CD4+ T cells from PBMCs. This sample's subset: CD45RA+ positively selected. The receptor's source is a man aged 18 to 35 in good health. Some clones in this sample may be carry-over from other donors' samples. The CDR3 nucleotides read TGTGCCAGCAGCCCCCAGGTAGGACAGGGTAGCAATCAGCCCCAGCATTTT. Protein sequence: CASSPQVGQGSNQPQHF.